What follows are 9 T cell receptor beta chains derived from one specimen sequenced in a study of blood T cell repertoires in COVID-19. The data were produced by immunoSEQ multiplex PCR, yet TCRdb's version contains in-frame clones alone and is incomplete. The data show about 400,000 clones, with just under 90% seen just once and less than 2% held by the top ten. Sequences were obtained from PBMCs or T cells enriched from blood (not recorded which). These receptors were taken from a woman in her twenties or thirties who had recovered from COVID-19.

The chain combines TRBV12-3 or TRBV12-4 with TRBJ2-7, with 7 bases aligning to TRBD1. After removal of 5 bases from V and 2 bases from J, the junction contained 3 bases not matched to a gene. This CDR3 contains 13 residues. CDR3 DNA sequence: TGTGCCAGCAGTAAGGACAGGCCCTACGAGCAGTACTTC. This sequence encodes CASSKDRPYEQYF.

This clone was observed once. This sequence joins TRBV10-3 and TRBJ2-1; TRBD2 aligns across 7 bases. The CDR3 is made up of 18 amino acids. J was trimmed by 3 bases and V by 10 bases; bases with no gene match: 21. CDR1 and CDR2 from the germline V gene are ENHRY and SYGVKD. The CDR3: CATTQNPIAGDDYNEQFF. The CDR3 DNA is TGTGCCACCACTCAAAATCCCATAGCGGGTGACGACTACAATGAGCAGTTCTTC.

This clone came up a few times. The rearrangement links TRBV27 to TRBJ2-2; 9 bases are shared with TRBD2. V shed 8 bases, J shed 4 bases, and the junction held 11 bases outside the gene matches. CDR1 and CDR2 from the germline V gene are MNHEY and SMNVEV (reference sequence). This CDR3 spans 16 amino acids. The CDR3 bases are TGTGCCAGCGCTCCCCCGCTAGCGGGATTCACCGGGGAGCTGTTTTTT. Translation: CASAPPLAGFTGELFF.

In its sample, this clone was seen once. The chain uses TRBV20-1 and TRBJ2-5; 8 bases are a match to TRBD1. The CDR3 length is 14 residues. Germline V gene data show CDR1 as DFQATT and CDR2 as SNEGSKA (reference sequence). V shed 3 bases and J 5 bases; nucleotides not matched to a gene: 8. This chain's CDR3 is CSASMTGDSETQYF. CDR3 DNA: TGCAGTGCTAGTATGACAGGGGATTCGGAGACCCAGTACTTC.

Ten or more counts support this clone. This chain joins TRBV9 and TRBJ1-4; tentatively, D is TRBD1 (6 bases). In germline, CDR1 is SGDLS, CDR2 YYNGEE. This CDR3 is built from 13 residues. The V gene lost 7 bases and the J gene lost 6 bases, with 13 bases spanning the gap. The CDR3, as DNA: TGTGCCAGCGGTACAGGGAGGGATGAAAAACTGTTTTTT. It codes for CASGTGRDEKLFF.

The chain couples TRBV12-3 or TRBV12-4 to TRBJ1-2, with TRBD1 as a possible D gene (6 bases). The CDR3 is 13 amino acids. V dropped 1 base and J dropped 7 bases, with 10 bases sitting between them. In nucleotides, the CDR3 is TGTGCCAGCAGTTTAGGGCAGGGGACTGGCTACACCTTC. Amino acid sequence: CASSLGQGTGYTF.

This sequence joins TRBV25-1 and TRBJ1-2; D might be TRBD1 (5 bases). Between the trimmed V and J ends, which lost 4 bases and 2 bases, there was a span of 20 bases. The length of the CDR3 is 17 residues. The germline V gene encodes CDR1 MGHDK and CDR2 SYGVNS. This CDR3 reads CASSGVGPGFGNYGYTF. The CDR3 DNA is TGTGCCAGCAGTGGCGTAGGCCCAGGGTTTGGGAACTATGGCTACACCTTC.

This clone was recorded once. The CDR3 sequence: CASSPPSSGSFYEQFF. The CDR3 DNA reads as TGTGCCAGCTCACCGCCCTCTAGCGGGAGTTTCTATGAGCAGTTCTTC. The chain joins TRBV18 to TRBJ2-1; the match to TRBD2 covers 10 bases. The junction had 10 bases not matched to a gene; V was cut back by 3 bases and J by 8 bases. The CDR3 runs to 16 residues. Per germline, CDR1 KGHSH and CDR2 LQKENI.

This clone was seen just once. The chain uses TRBV7-2 and TRBJ1-1; TRBD1 matches at 10 bases. The trim removed 5 bases at V and 5 bases at J, leaving 8 bases unmatched. The CDR3 extends over 15 amino acids. CDR1 is SGHTA and CDR2 is FQGNSA in the germline V gene. As DNA, the CDR3 is TGTGCCAGCAGCGTGACAGGGGGCGCGGGGACTGAAGCTTTCTTT. It yields the protein CASSVTGGAGTEAFF.